These T cell receptor beta chains were read from a single sample in a study of cytomegalovirus exposure and HLA in healthy donors. Only in-frame clones appear in the TCRdb table, and some are missing; sequencing was by immunoSEQ multiplex PCR. This table has tens of thousands of clones, about 80% appearing once. The sequencing sample was made of PBMCs. These receptors all stem from a man in his forties or fifties in good health and CMV-seronegative. CDR3s include the opening cysteine and the closing phenylalanine or tryptophan. A D gene is named only where the DNA matches it firmly. A row's size may be missing; if present it is once, few, many or a size class.

D: -
size: -
J: TRBJ1-2
V: TRBV15
CDR3: CATSRDIEGSYGYTF
DNA: TGTGCCACCAGCAGAGATATTGAAGGGAGCTATGGCTACACCTTC

D: -
size: -
J: TRBJ2-1
V: TRBV5-1
CDR3: CASSLARNEQFF
DNA: TGCGCCAGCAGCTTAGCCCGTAATGAGCAGTTCTTC

D: TRBD1
size: -
J: TRBJ2-7
V: TRBV6-6
CDR3: CASSSPDRGMYEQYF
DNA: TGTGCCAGCAGTTCCCCGGACAGGGGTATGTACGAGCAGTACTTC

D: TRBD1
size: -
J: TRBJ1-2
V: TRBV28
CDR3: CASSQTYRGRFFRGYTF
DNA: TGTGCCAGCAGTCAAACCTACAGGGGTAGGTTTTTTCGTGGCTACACCTTC

D: -
size: -
J: TRBJ2-7
V: TRBV7-9
CDR3: CASSPGTGSYEQYF
DNA: TGTGCCAGCAGCCCCGGTACAGGGTCTTACGAGCAGTACTTC

D: -
size: -
J: TRBJ1-4
V: TRBV27
CDR3: CASSSSTGYEKLFF
DNA: -

D: TRBD2
size: -
J: TRBJ2-2
V: TRBV7-3
CDR3: CASSSEGAGGPPGELFF
DNA: TGTGCCAGCAGCTCCGAGGGAGCGGGGGGGCCCCCCGGGGAGCTGTTTTTT

D: -
size: -
J: TRBJ2-7
V: TRBV11-2
CDR3: CASSLDPRAYEQYF
DNA: TGTGCCAGCAGCTTAGATCCGAGGGCCTACGAGCAGTACTTC

D: -
size: -
J: TRBJ1-2
V: TRBV27
CDR3: CASSLSGGRTSSVGYTF
DNA: TGTGCCAGCAGTTTGTCGGGGGGGCGTACTTCATCGGTTGGCTACACCTTC

D: -
size: -
J: TRBJ1-2
V: TRBV11-2
CDR3: CASSLGGFHYGYTF
DNA: TGTGCCAGCAGCTTAGGAGGGTTTCACTATGGCTACACCTTC

D: TRBD1
size: -
J: TRBJ1-1
V: TRBV6-5
CDR3: CASSQERTGNTEAFF
DNA: TGTGCCAGCAGTCAAGAGCGGACAGGAAACACTGAAGCTTTCTTT

D: TRBD1
size: -
J: TRBJ2-3
V: TRBV11-3
CDR3: CASSPDRAGDTQYF
DNA: TGTGCCAGCAGCCCCGACAGGGCCGGAGATACGCAGTATTTT

D: -
size: few
J: TRBJ2-3
V: TRBV6-1
CDR3: CASSPPGTDTQYF
DNA: TGTGCCAGCAGCCCCCCGGGAACAGATACGCAGTATTTT

D: -
size: few
J: TRBJ2-1
V: TRBV11-2
CDR3: CASSLVPSIEQFF
DNA: TGTGCCAGCAGCCTAGTGCCGAGCATTGAGCAGTTCTTC

D: -
size: few
J: TRBJ2-2
V: TRBV7-2
CDR3: CASSSDGGKFTGELFF
DNA: TGTGCCAGCAGCTCCGACGGGGGAAAATTCACCGGGGAGCTGTTTTTT

D: TRBD2
size: few
J: TRBJ2-7
V: TRBV6-1
CDR3: CASSATSGDPTEQYF
DNA: TGTGCCAGCAGTGCGACTAGCGGGGACCCTACGGAGCAGTACTTC

D: -
size: -
J: TRBJ2-7
V: TRBV5-6
CDR3: CASSSSRGYEQYF
DNA: TGTGCCAGCAGTTCCTCGCGGGGATACGAGCAGTACTTC